This paragraph reports one T cell receptor beta chain. The junction had 4 bases not matched to a gene; V was cut back by 6 bases and J by 3 bases. This CDR3 is built from 14 residues. Germline CDR1 reads SGHKS; CDR2 reads YYEKEE (reference sequence). Data came from immunoSEQ multiplex PCR; TCRdb stores just in-frame clones and leaves some out. The sample carries fewer than 200,000 clones, 84% recorded once. Cohorts were determined from participant-reported clinical history. A PCR-confirmed or clinician-diagnosed COVID-19 case had contacted exposed participants within 2 weeks of entry. This entry comes from a study of blood T cell repertoires in COVID-19. Study summary: Researchers got acute and convalescent COVID-19 samples from the United States, Italy and Spain. The analysed material was cDNA or gDNA that came from T cells, B-cell-depleted T cells, or PBMCs.

The chain has TRBV5-5 and TRBJ1-2, with 11 positions matching TRBD1. Sequencing input: PBMCs or T cells enriched from blood (not recorded which). The clonotype comes from a young woman who had been exposed to COVID-19. As DNA, the CDR3 is TGTGCCAGCACCAAGGACAGGGGGCACTATGGCTACACCTTC. Translated: CASTKDRGHYGYTF.